This TCR beta chain derives from a study of T cells after yellow fever vaccination. Study-level background: Researchers used SMART-Seq v4 Ultra Low Input to prepare fractions that had low cell numbers.

TCRdb ran MiXCR on the 5' RACE reads and lists one entry per CDR3 protein. The sample gives 550,000 or so distinct CDR3 sequences, under 25% of which show up once; 14% is in the top ten. As concerns this clonotype: As yet, its antigen is unknown.

Overall study results and limits: Bulk-population clonotypes that are abundant could appear as contaminants in FACS-sorted repertoires. Reappearance after the booster was seen for most primary-vaccination clones, at roughly 96% CD4 and 80% to 90% CD8.

The CDR3 consists of 11 residues. From germline, CDR1 is GTSNPN and CDR2 SVGIG (reference sequence). This chain connects TRBV30 to TRBJ2-2; D is perhaps TRBD2 (6 bases). Sequencing used PBMCs, obtained 15 days after the yellow fever booster vaccination. The clonotype was recovered from a man under 40 who received the YFV17D yellow fever vaccine. The CDR3 nucleotides are TGTTCAGGCGGGGACACCGGGGAGCTGTTTTTT. Translation: CSGGDTGELFF.